What follows are 3 T cell receptor beta chains derived from one specimen sequenced in a study of shared clonotypes between healthy human individuals. TCRdb's copy holds only in-frame clones and misses some; the assay was immunoSEQ multiplex PCR. Of a few million clones in the sample, around 94% are singletons; the top ten hold over 0.12%. The sample comprised naive CD4+ T cells sorted from blood. Noted subset: CD45RA+ positively selected. The receptor source for this set is a man aged 18 to 29 in good health.

This clone came up once. The genes are TRBV7-2 and TRBJ1-2; D call uncertain. The CDR3 runs to 12 residues. Germline CDR1 and CDR2: SGHTA and FQGNSA. Trimming stripped 5 bases from V and 4 bases from J, with 8 bases between. In DNA form, the CDR3 reads TGTGCCAGCAGCGCGACCCTCTATGGCTACACCTTC. Its protein is CASSATLYGYTF.

V gene TRBV27 combines with J gene TRBJ2-5, with D perhaps being TRBD1 or TRBD2 (5 bases each). CDR3 length: 14 residues. Looked up from germline, CDR1 is MNHEY and CDR2 is SMNVEV (reference sequence). V lost 4 bases to trimming and J lost 5 bases, with 14 bases between them. In DNA, the CDR3 is TGTGCCAGCAGTTCGCCGGGACCCGTCGAGACCCAGTACTTC. Protein sequence: CASSSPGPVETQYF.

V gene TRBV7-6 combines with J gene TRBJ2-5; D uncertain. Germline V gene lookup returns CDR1 SGHVS and CDR2 FNYEAQ. The CDR3 length is 13 residues. Between the trimmed V and J ends, which lost 5 bases and 5 bases, there was a span of 12 bases. The CDR3 DNA sequence: TGTGCCAGCAGCCCGTCACTACCGGAGACCCAGTACTTC. Translation gives CASSPSLPETQYF.